The next 22 T cell receptor beta chains were all read from a single sample in a study of regulatory T cells in long-lasting Graves disease. Building the TCR beta libraries relied on iRepertoire HTBI primers, and CDR3 regions underwent Arm-PCR. TCRdb reprocessed the multiplex PCR reads via MiXCR and lists one record per CDR3 protein. Among under 500,000 distinct CDR3 sequences, around 20% were seen once, and the ten largest hold less than 25%. Time point indicated: persistent/refractory GD, antithyroid drugs over 5 years with positive TRAb. The TCR library was prepared using RNA isolated from PBMCs. Here the sequenced sample was peripheral blood mononuclear cells (PBMCs), taken when the disease was refractory, from a patient treated with antithyroid drugs. The source of these receptors is a female donor with Graves disease.

This clonotype was counted at least ten times. The chain uses TRBV7-9 and TRBJ2-5, with 7 bases aligning to TRBD2. The CDR3 totals 14 residues. Losses at the gene ends were 4 bases for V and 7 bases for J; bases not matched to a gene: 9. In germline, CDR1 is SEHNR, CDR2 FQNEAQ (reference sequence). As DNA, the CDR3 is TGTGCCAGCAGCTCAGCGGGGCAGCTGGTGACCCAGTACTTC. Its translation is CASSSAGQLVTQYF.

This clonotype was counted a few times. The genes are TRBV4-3 and TRBJ1-5; weak D call: TRBD1 (5 bases). CDR3 size: 13 residues. V lost 4 bases and J 5 bases, leaving 9 bases between the germline ends. Per the germline V gene, CDR1 is LGHNA and CDR2 is YSLEER. CDR3 region: CASSLRGHQPQHF. CDR3 nucleotides: TGCGCCAGCAGCCTCCGGGGCCATCAGCCCCAGCATTTT.

This clonotype has at least ten counts. The chain combines TRBV28 with TRBJ1-5; 7 bases align to TRBD1. CDR3 size: 17 residues. V was pared by 6 bases and J by 0 bases, with 11 bases of the junction left unmatched. From germline, CDR1 is MDHEN and CDR2 SYDVKM. CDR3 sequence: CASRPTGSDYSNQPQHF. CDR3 DNA: TGTGCCAGCAGGCCGACAGGGAGCGATTATAGCAATCAGCCCCAGCATTTT.

This clonotype was picked up many times. The chain uses TRBV6-2 or TRBV6-3 and TRBJ2-5, with 8 bases aligning to TRBD1. The J segment lost 4 bases and the V segment lost 6 bases, leaving 7 bases of the junction unmatched. Germline assignment: CDR1 MNHEY and CDR2 SVGEGT. CDR3 length: 14 amino acids. The CDR3 region is CASSQDRGRETQYF. The CDR3 DNA reads TGTGCCAGCAGCCAAGACAGGGGAAGAGAGACCCAGTACTTC.

This clonotype has just a few counts. The CDR3 DNA is TGTGCCAGCAGTTTACAGGGTGGCATTCAGTACTTC. Amino acid sequence: CASSLQGGIQYF. The gene calls are TRBV27 and TRBJ2-4; tentatively, D is TRBD1 (5 bases). Trimming removed 2 bases from V and 9 bases from J, with 8 bases in between. The length of the CDR3 is 12 residues. The germline gives CDR1 MNHEY, CDR2 SMNVEV (reference sequence).

Many counts were recorded for this clonotype. The chain is built from TRBV20-1 and TRBJ1-2; D not certain. This CDR3 has 12 residues. Germline CDR1 and CDR2: DFQATT and SNEGSKA (reference sequence). Trimming shortened V by 5 bases and J by 4 bases, and 11 bases separated the two germline ends. CDR3 bases: TGCAGTGCTCGTTCTCAGAGCTATGGCTACACCTTC. Amino acid sequence: CSARSQSYGYTF.

A few counts support this clonotype. A read error may explain this, as a much larger clone is one base away. This chain joins TRBV11-2 and TRBJ1-1; D unclear. Germline-derived CDR1 and CDR2 are SGHAT and FQNNGV. The CDR3 runs to 14 residues. Between the trimmed V and J ends, which lost 7 bases and 1 base, there was a span of 13 bases. Here the CDR3 reads CASNFSPQNTEAFF. DNA of the CDR3: TGTGCCAGCAACTTCTCTCCCCAGAACACTGAAGCTTTCTTT.

This clonotype has a count of ten or more. V gene TRBV13 combines with J gene TRBJ2-5; the match to TRBD2 covers 10 bases. Germline assignment: CDR1 PRHDT and CDR2 FYEKMQ (reference sequence). The V segment lost 5 bases and the J segment 2 bases; nucleotides outside the gene matches: 5. The CDR3 totals 15 residues. DNA of the CDR3: TGTGCCAGCAGCCCTGGACTAGCGGAGCAAGAGACCCAGTACTTC. Protein: CASSPGLAEQETQYF.

The chain joins TRBV6-1 to TRBJ2-7, with TRBD2 matching 8 bases. Trimming cost V 7 bases and J 1 base; bases outside gene matches: 6. Germline CDR1 and CDR2: MNHNS and SASEGT. The length of the CDR3 is 14 residues. CDR3 sequence: CASTPLAGSYEQYF. The CDR3 DNA follows: TGTGCCAGCACCCCATTAGCGGGATCCTACGAGCAGTACTTC.

The table lists this clonotype with many counts. The chain's CDR3 is CASSQGGRAEAFF. In DNA form, the CDR3 reads TGTGCCAGCAGCCAAGGGGGAAGGGCTGAAGCTTTCTTT. This rearrangement joins TRBV3-1 to TRBJ1-1; D gene ambiguous. CDR1 is LGHDT and CDR2 is YNNKEL in the germline V gene (reference sequence). V was pared by 1 base and J by 6 bases, with 9 bases between. The CDR3 is 13 amino acids.

This clonotype occurred once. Just one base apart from a much larger clone, this may be a read error. The gene calls are TRBV7-8 and TRBJ2-2, with a tentative D call TRBD2 (5 bases). This CDR3 spans 13 amino acids. Germline V lookup: CDR1 SGHVS, CDR2 FQNEAQ. V lost 8 bases, J lost 6 bases, and 13 bases lay in between. CDR3 DNA sequence: TGTGCCAGCGGATATCAGAGGGCCGGGGAGCTGTTTTTT. Translating it yields CASGYQRAGELFF.

This clonotype was found many times. The V call is TRBV27, the J call TRBJ2-5, with 13 bases identical to TRBD2. V lost 4 bases, J lost 1 base, and 3 bases stayed unmatched. The germline CDR1 and CDR2 sequences are MNHEY and SMNVEV (reference sequence). The CDR3 consists of 16 residues. CDR3 nucleotide sequence: TGTGCCAGCAGTTCCGGGACTAGCGGGACCCAAGAGACCCAGTACTTC. The encoded protein is CASSSGTSGTQETQYF.

The sample holds many counts of this clonotype. As DNA, the CDR3 is TGTGCCAGCAGTTACGTCGAGGACCCGAACACTGAAGCTTTCTTT. Encoded protein: CASSYVEDPNTEAFF. The rearrangement joins TRBV6-5 to TRBJ1-1, with D unclear. V shed 2 bases and J shed 1 base, with 11 bases lying between them. Per the germline V gene, CDR1 is MNHEY and CDR2 is SVGAGI. The CDR3 extends over 15 amino acids.

The table lists this clonotype with a few counts. The V call is TRBV3-1, the J call TRBJ1-3, with TRBD1 matching over 9 bases. Germline V gene lookup returns CDR1 LGHDT and CDR2 YNNKEL (reference sequence). The ends lost 0 bases at V and 3 bases at J; junction bases unmatched: 6. The CDR3 has 17 amino acids. In DNA form, the CDR3 reads TGTGCCAGCAGCCAAGAGAAGGGACAGGGTTTTGGAAACACCATATATTTT. Protein product: CASSQEKGQGFGNTIYF. Filled out from reference TRBV3-1 and TRBJ1-3, the complete variable domain reads DTAVSQTPKYLVTQMGNDKSIKCEQNLGHDTMYWYKQDSKKFLKIMFSYNNKELIINETVPNRFSPKSPDKAHLNLHINSLELGDSAVYFCASSQEKGQGFGNTIYFGEGSWLTVV.

V usage is TRBV6-5 and J usage is TRBJ2-7; 9 nucleotides agree with TRBD1. The CDR3 sequence is 16 residues long. Germline assignment: CDR1 MNHEY and CDR2 SVGAGI. Unmatched junction bases numbered 11, after V lost 4 bases and J lost 4 bases. CDR3 protein: CASSFRSRDRAYEQYF. In DNA form, the CDR3 reads TGTGCCAGCAGTTTCCGAAGCCGGGACAGGGCTTACGAGCAGTACTTC.

The chain recombines TRBV29-1 with TRBJ1-2, with D perhaps matching TRBD1 (6 bases). The germline V and J ends were trimmed by 3 bases and 5 bases, with 10 bases remaining between them. The germline CDR1 and CDR2 sequences are SQVTM and ANQGSEA. The CDR3 loop spans 12 amino acids. This CDR3 reads CSVDWGAYGYTF. The CDR3 DNA reads as TGCAGCGTTGATTGGGGGGCTTATGGCTACACCTTC.

As to this clonotype: Since a much larger clone is just one base distant, this may be a read error. No conserved phenylalanine or tryptophan ends this CDR3, so it is likely a read error. The chain combines TRBV5-1 with TRBJ2-7, with 9 bases matching TRBD2. The CDR3 totals 15 residues. The trim removed 1 base at V and 5 bases at J, leaving 7 bases unmatched. The germline gives CDR1 SGHRS, CDR2 YFSETQ. Here the CDR3 reads CASSLTGTSMDEQYL. The CDR3 nucleotides are TGCGCCAGCAGCTTGACAGGGACTAGCATGGACGAGCAGTACCTC.

This chain joins TRBV7-9 and TRBJ2-6; TRBD2 might be the D (5 bases). Germline V gene lookup returns CDR1 SEHNR and CDR2 FQNEAQ (reference sequence). Between the trimmed V and J ends, which lost 5 bases and 4 bases, there was a span of 18 bases. The CDR3 sequence is 17 residues long. The CDR3 DNA sequence: TGTGCCAGCAGCCTGCCCCGGAGCCCGGGGGGGGCCAACGTCCTGACTTTC. Residues: CASSLPRSPGGANVLTF.

Ten or more counts support this clonotype. The chain joins TRBV28 to TRBJ1-5; 7 bases line up with TRBD1. The germline gives CDR1 MDHEN, CDR2 SYDVKM. This CDR3 has 15 residues. The trim removed 3 bases at V and 6 bases at J, leaving 8 bases unmatched. The CDR3 loop is CASSFGQGVSQPQHF. The DNA of the CDR3 is TGTGCCAGCAGTTTTGGGCAGGGGGTGTCTCAGCCCCAGCATTTT.

This clonotype was observed a few times. The chain employs TRBV25-1 and TRBJ2-5; TRBD1 agrees at 9 bases. CDR1 is MGHDK and CDR2 is SYGVNS in the germline V gene. The junction had 16 bases not matched to a gene; V was cut back by 6 bases and J by 5 bases. CDR3 length: 17 residues. The CDR3 loop is CASSQQSGTGFPETQYF. As DNA, the CDR3 is TGTGCCAGCAGCCAACAGTCGGGGACAGGGTTCCCGGAGACCCAGTACTTC.

This clonotype was picked up a small number of times. J is TRBJ2-7 and V is TRBV15; TRBD2 agrees at 12 bases. Germline values: CDR1 LNHNV, CDR2 YYDKDF (reference sequence). The CDR3 sequence is 16 residues long. V was clipped by 6 bases and J by 7 bases; unmatched bases: 13. The CDR3 region has the DNA TGTGCCACCAGTACCCGCCTACTAGCGGGAGGAGGAGAGCAGTACTTC. It translates to CATSTRLLAGGGEQYF.

This clonotype was observed a few times. This chain uses TRBV11-2 with TRBJ2-7; D possibly corresponds to TRBD1 (6 bases). This CDR3 is built from 17 residues. V was shortened by 3 bases and J by 0 bases, with 18 bases between the two germline ends. The germline V gene has CDR1 SGHAT and CDR2 FQNNGV. The CDR3 coding sequence is TGTGCCAGCAGCTTGCGACAGGTAAACCCGTTCTCCTACGAGCAGTACTTC. Its protein product is CASSLRQVNPFSYEQYF.